A selection of T cell receptor beta chains follows, all from one sample in a study of T cells in Graves' hyperthyroidism and ophthalmopathy. TCRdb passed the multiplex PCR reads through MiXCR, listing each CDR3 protein once. Of approximately 600,000 distinct CDR3 sequences in the sample, roughly 15% are singletons; the top ten hold approximately 3.8%. Sample: blood. The receptors come from a woman aged 30 to 39 with Graves' hyperthyroidism. Each CDR3 is given with its conserved first and last residue. The order of the fields is J gene, V gene, clone size, CDR3 length, D gene, CDR3 protein, CDR3 DNA. The D gene is left open where the match is weak. Not all rows give a size; the values are once, few, many and, for expanded clones, a class.

J gene: TRBJ2-5
V gene: TRBV3-1
clone size: many
CDR3 length: 16
D gene: -
CDR3 protein: CASSPLWRGLQETQYF
CDR3 DNA: TGTGCCAGCAGCCCGCTTTGGAGGGGGCTACAAGAGACCCAGTACTTC

J gene: TRBJ1-5
V gene: TRBV2
clone size: many
CDR3 length: 14
D gene: -
CDR3 protein: CASSGAEPNQPQHF
CDR3 DNA: TGTGCCAGCAGTGGGGCAGAGCCTAATCAGCCCCAGCATTTT

J gene: TRBJ2-5
V gene: TRBV5-8
clone size: -
CDR3 length: 14
D gene: TRBD1
CDR3 protein: CASSTYRGLEAQYF
CDR3 DNA: TGTGCCAGCAGCACCTACAGGGGTTTGGAGGCCCAGTACTTC

J gene: TRBJ2-3
V gene: TRBV9
clone size: many
CDR3 length: 17
D gene: TRBD2
CDR3 protein: CASSVATLAGAQDTQYF
CDR3 DNA: TGTGCCAGCAGCGTAGCTACTCTAGCGGGAGCCCAAGATACGCAGTATTTT

J gene: TRBJ1-2
V gene: TRBV6-2/TRBV6-3
clone size: -
CDR3 length: 16
D gene: TRBD1
CDR3 protein: CASSAYEGGADFGYTF
CDR3 DNA: TGTGCCAGCAGTGCTTACGAAGGGGGCGCAGATTTTGGCTACACCTTC

J gene: TRBJ1-2
V gene: TRBV30
clone size: few
CDR3 length: 10
D gene: -
CDR3 protein: CAWSRDRGAF
CDR3 DNA: TGTGCCTGGAGTCGGGACCGCGGCGCCTTC

J gene: TRBJ2-1
V gene: TRBV6-6
clone size: many
CDR3 length: 17
D gene: TRBD1
CDR3 protein: CASSYSGHVRGNNEQFF
CDR3 DNA: TGTGCCAGCAGTTACTCAGGACACGTCAGGGGGAACAATGAGCAGTTCTTC

J gene: TRBJ2-5
V gene: TRBV12-3/TRBV12-4
clone size: few
CDR3 length: 14
D gene: -
CDR3 protein: CASSFSTVQETQYF
CDR3 DNA: TGTGCCAGCAGTTTCTCGACAGTACAAGAGACCCAGTACTTC

J gene: TRBJ2-2
V gene: TRBV12-3/TRBV12-4
clone size: many
CDR3 length: 17
D gene: TRBD2
CDR3 protein: CASSDGLAGTNTGELFF
CDR3 DNA: TGTGCCAGCAGTGATGGACTAGCGGGGACGAACACCGGGGAGCTGTTTTTT

J gene: TRBJ1-1
V gene: TRBV7-2
clone size: -
CDR3 length: 13
D gene: -
CDR3 protein: CASFLALNTEAFF
CDR3 DNA: TGTGCCAGTTTCCTAGCCCTGAACACTGAAGCTTTCTTT

J gene: TRBJ1-1
V gene: TRBV5-8
clone size: -
CDR3 length: 14
D gene: -
CDR3 protein: CASSLDLLNTEAFF
CDR3 DNA: TGTGCCAGCAGCTTGGACCTCCTGAACACTGAAGCTTTCTTT

J gene: TRBJ1-2
V gene: TRBV11-2
clone size: many
CDR3 length: 14
D gene: -
CDR3 protein: CASSFTLGSYGYTF
CDR3 DNA: TGTGCCAGCAGCTTCACTCTAGGTTCCTATGGCTACACCTTC

J gene: TRBJ2-7
V gene: TRBV6-1
clone size: many
CDR3 length: 14
D gene: -
CDR3 protein: CASKFSVKGYEQYF
CDR3 DNA: TGTGCCAGCAAATTCTCCGTAAAGGGTTACGAGCAGTACTTC

J gene: TRBJ1-1
V gene: TRBV30
clone size: -
CDR3 length: 14
D gene: TRBD1
CDR3 protein: CAWARDRGFSEAFF
CDR3 DNA: TGTGCCTGGGCCCGGGACAGGGGTTTTTCTGAAGCTTTCTTT

J gene: TRBJ2-1
V gene: TRBV13
clone size: few
CDR3 length: 15
D gene: TRBD2
CDR3 protein: CASSTPSGRVYEQFF
CDR3 DNA: TGTGCCAGCAGCACCCCTAGCGGGAGGGTTTATGAGCAGTTCTTC

J gene: TRBJ2-2
V gene: TRBV7-9
clone size: -
CDR3 length: 17
D gene: -
CDR3 protein: CASSLNQATSTSGELFF
CDR3 DNA: TGTGCCAGCAGCCTCAATCAGGCGACTTCCACTTCCGGGGAGCTGTTTTTT

J gene: TRBJ2-3
V gene: TRBV20-1
clone size: many
CDR3 length: 13
D gene: TRBD1
CDR3 protein: CSASKGATDTQYF
CDR3 DNA: TGCAGTGCGAGCAAGGGGGCTACAGATACGCAGTATTTT

J gene: TRBJ2-7
V gene: TRBV7-2
clone size: many
CDR3 length: 16
D gene: -
CDR3 protein: CASSFPGVKGGYEQYF
CDR3 DNA: TGTGCCAGCAGCTTTCCGGGGGTCAAAGGTGGCTACGAGCAGTACTTC

J gene: TRBJ1-4
V gene: TRBV2
clone size: few
CDR3 length: 14
D gene: -
CDR3 protein: CASRGTGAGEKLFF
CDR3 DNA: TGTGCCAGCAGGGGCACGGGGGCCGGGGAAAAACTGTTTTTT

J gene: TRBJ2-3
V gene: TRBV7-6
clone size: -
CDR3 length: 18
D gene: TRBD2
CDR3 protein: CASSLGVAGARLADTQYF
CDR3 DNA: TGTGCCAGCAGCTTAGGGGTAGCGGGAGCGAGGTTGGCAGATACGCAGTATTTT

J gene: TRBJ1-3
V gene: TRBV6-1
clone size: few
CDR3 length: 16
D gene: -
CDR3 protein: CASSDRGALSGNTIYF
CDR3 DNA: TGTGCCAGCAGTGATCGGGGTGCCCTCTCTGGAAACACCATATATTTT

J gene: TRBJ2-6
V gene: TRBV6-1
clone size: -
CDR3 length: 16
D gene: -
CDR3 protein: CASKTAGASGANVLTF
CDR3 DNA: TGTGCCAGCAAGACAGCTGGGGCCTCTGGGGCCAACGTCCTGACTTTC

J gene: TRBJ1-1
V gene: TRBV5-1
clone size: many
CDR3 length: 14
D gene: -
CDR3 protein: CASSSVSANTEAFF
CDR3 DNA: TGCGCCAGCAGTTCCGTAAGCGCGAACACTGAAGCTTTCTTT

J gene: TRBJ2-7
V gene: TRBV27
clone size: -
CDR3 length: 15
D gene: TRBD2
CDR3 protein: CASSPLLAGVNEQYF
CDR3 DNA: TGTGCCAGCAGTCCACTACTAGCGGGAGTCAACGAGCAGTACTTC

J gene: TRBJ1-4
V gene: TRBV3-1
clone size: -
CDR3 length: 15
D gene: TRBD1
CDR3 protein: CASSPRQGAEEKLFF
CDR3 DNA: TGTGCCAGCAGTCCTCGACAGGGGGCGGAAGAAAAACTGTTTTTT

J gene: TRBJ2-1
V gene: TRBV6-1
clone size: many
CDR3 length: 18
D gene: -
CDR3 protein: CASSASRRWLSSYNEQFF
CDR3 DNA: TGTGCCAGCAGTGCCTCCCGTCGGTGGTTGAGCTCCTACAATGAGCAGTTCTTC

J gene: TRBJ2-5
V gene: TRBV6-1
clone size: few
CDR3 length: 15
D gene: -
CDR3 protein: CASSNPPTALETQYF
CDR3 DNA: TGTGCCAGCAGCAACCCGCCCACAGCGTTGGAGACCCAGTACTTC

J gene: TRBJ2-3
V gene: TRBV28
clone size: -
CDR3 length: 12
D gene: -
CDR3 protein: CASSPVGKRAYF
CDR3 DNA: TGTGCCAGCAGCCCCGTTGGCAAGAGAGCGTATTTT

J gene: TRBJ2-5
V gene: TRBV28
clone size: many
CDR3 length: 14
D gene: TRBD1
CDR3 protein: CASSLNRGQETQYF
CDR3 DNA: TGTGCCAGCAGTTTAAACAGGGGCCAGGAGACCCAGTACTTC

J gene: TRBJ2-6
V gene: TRBV6-1
clone size: -
CDR3 length: 17
D gene: TRBD2
CDR3 protein: CASSRLAHPSGANVLTF
CDR3 DNA: TGTGCCAGCAGTCGACTAGCGCACCCCTCTGGGGCCAACGTCCTGACTTTC

J gene: TRBJ1-4
V gene: TRBV28
clone size: many
CDR3 length: 14
D gene: TRBD1
CDR3 protein: CASSLRGGQTKLFF
CDR3 DNA: TGTGCCAGCAGTTTAAGGGGGGGACAGACTAAACTGTTTTTT

J gene: TRBJ2-1
V gene: TRBV30
clone size: many
CDR3 length: 12
D gene: -
CDR3 protein: CAWSVRLDEQFF
CDR3 DNA: TGTGCCTGGAGTGTAAGGTTGGATGAGCAGTTCTTC

J gene: TRBJ2-7
V gene: TRBV7-9
clone size: many
CDR3 length: 16
D gene: -
CDR3 protein: CASSLSRVSGVREQYF
CDR3 DNA: TGTGCCAGCAGCTTATCACGGGTGAGCGGCGTTCGGGAGCAGTACTTC

J gene: TRBJ2-1
V gene: TRBV19
clone size: -
CDR3 length: 13
D gene: TRBD2
CDR3 protein: CASSSGSGNEQFF
CDR3 DNA: TGTGCCAGTAGTAGCGGGAGCGGCAATGAGCAGTTCTTC

J gene: TRBJ2-2
V gene: TRBV30
clone size: -
CDR3 length: 14
D gene: -
CDR3 protein: CARDRLSNTGELFF
CDR3 DNA: TGTGCCAGAGACAGACTATCGAACACCGGGGAGCTGTTTTTT

J gene: TRBJ2-1
V gene: TRBV27
clone size: -
CDR3 length: 15
D gene: -
CDR3 protein: CASASGGPSYNEQFF
CDR3 DNA: TGTGCCAGCGCGTCGGGCGGACCCTCCTACAATGAGCAGTTCTTC

J gene: TRBJ2-5
V gene: TRBV9
clone size: many
CDR3 length: 15
D gene: TRBD2
CDR3 protein: CASSRTSGSQETQYF
CDR3 DNA: TGTGCCAGCAGTCGGACTAGCGGGAGCCAAGAGACCCAGTACTTC

J gene: TRBJ2-1
V gene: TRBV7-2
clone size: many
CDR3 length: 12
D gene: -
CDR3 protein: CASSGRNNEQFF
CDR3 DNA: TGTGCCAGCAGTGGACGAAACAATGAGCAGTTCTTC

J gene: TRBJ2-1
V gene: TRBV12-3/TRBV12-4
clone size: many
CDR3 length: 15
D gene: TRBD2
CDR3 protein: CASSSRNSGSSEQFF
CDR3 DNA: TGTGCCAGCAGCTCCCGGAATAGCGGGTCCAGTGAGCAGTTCTTC

J gene: TRBJ2-7
V gene: TRBV12-3/TRBV12-4
clone size: many
CDR3 length: 14
D gene: TRBD1
CDR3 protein: CASSDRGNTYEQYF
CDR3 DNA: TGTGCCAGCAGTGACAGGGGGAATACTTACGAGCAGTACTTC

J gene: TRBJ2-7
V gene: TRBV5-1
clone size: many
CDR3 length: 16
D gene: TRBD1
CDR3 protein: CASSFTPVGTGYEQYF
CDR3 DNA: TGCGCCAGCAGCTTCACCCCGGTGGGGACAGGCTACGAGCAGTACTTC